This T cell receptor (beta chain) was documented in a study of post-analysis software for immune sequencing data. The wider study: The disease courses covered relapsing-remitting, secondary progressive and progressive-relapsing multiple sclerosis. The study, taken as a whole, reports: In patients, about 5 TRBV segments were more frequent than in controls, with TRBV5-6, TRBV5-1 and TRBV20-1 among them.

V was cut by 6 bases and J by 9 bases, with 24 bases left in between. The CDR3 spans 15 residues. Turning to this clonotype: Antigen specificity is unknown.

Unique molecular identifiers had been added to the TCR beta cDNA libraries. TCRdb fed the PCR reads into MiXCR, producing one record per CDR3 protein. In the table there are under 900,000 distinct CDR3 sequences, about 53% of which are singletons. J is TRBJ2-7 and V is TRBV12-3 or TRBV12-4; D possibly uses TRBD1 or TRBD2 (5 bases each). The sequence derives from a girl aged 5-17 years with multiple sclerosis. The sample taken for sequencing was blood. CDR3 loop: CASRTGTGPSGGQYF. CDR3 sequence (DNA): TGTGCCAGCAGGACCGGGACGGGGCCCTCGGGCGGGCAGTACTTC.